Here is one TCR beta chain with its context. This clonotype has at least ten counts. The target of this receptor is not known. Base qualities are not provided; no much larger clone lies one nucleotide away. The record originates from a study of neurological immune-mediated disorders (dated by TCRdb to the late 2010s). Looking at the study overall: Among the approximately 35 multiple sclerosis patients, relapsing-remitting MS accounted for about 31 and secondary progressive MS accounted for 3. The study compared peripheral blood TCR-beta repertoires of HTLV-I-associated myelopathy (HAM/TSP) patients, multiple sclerosis patients and healthy controls using UMI-based sequencing. Alongside PBMC samples, the set of some 98 TCR-beta libraries contained longitudinal samples, technical triplicates, and paired CD4+ and CD8+ T-cell subsets that had been sorted. The cohort comprised 68 subjects: 14 HAM/TSP patients, approximately 34 multiple sclerosis patients and around 20 healthy controls. Overall study results and their limits: TCR clonal expansion was highest in HAM/TSP patients and lowest in MS patients, with MS patients falling below even healthy controls. No association of the MS cluster with clinical or MRI features was observed, and the need for larger cohorts was stated by the authors. Phylogenetic analysis grouped repertoires from 18 of 34 MS patients into a cluster of related CDR3 sequences, suggesting a possible repertoire-level signature. No identical CDR3 amino acid sequences were shared among expanded clones across subjects, suggesting private TCR-beta repertoires in all groups.

To synthesize cDNA, template-switch 5'RACE was performed with a primer carrying a 10-nucleotide random unique molecular identifier so that each TCR transcript was tagged. Each sequencing run produced over 180 million TCR-beta sequences covering 15-18 subjects. Total RNA was extracted with the RNeasy kit. The KAPA Real-time Library Amplification kit was used to amplify TCR-beta VDJ regions with primers targeting the TCR constant region and the 5'RACE anchor. Sample indexes and Illumina adaptors were added in a first PCR, and a second PCR then increased library yield. After Ampure bead purification, the roughly 650 bp TCR product was size-selected on a 2% E-gel SizeSelection system. Library quality was checked on a Bioanalyzer, concentration was measured with Qubit, and libraries were quantified with the Kapa Library Quantification kit before pooling. Libraries were sequenced paired-end 2 x 150 bp on an Illumina HiSeq 2500. To increase sequence diversity, roughly 24-31% phiX was spiked into each library pool. The authors' analysis ran thus. The quality-filtered reads were processed with the UMI-based MiGEC pipeline, whose error correction step removed more than 80% of the raw TCR sequences. IMGT germline references were used for alignment of VDJ genes, and clonotypes were defined by a unique CDR3 amino acid sequence together with V-J genes. Clonal expansion, Shannon diversity, and CDR3 relatedness (CalcPairwiseDistances, ClusterSamples) were evaluated with VDJtools, and phylogenetic trees were built with CLCbio workbench. Expanded clones were defined as having at least 8 unique UMIs, based on coefficient-of-variation modelling across technical triplicates. The public reads were quality trimmed at Q25 with fastp and then assembled into clones with MiXCR by TCRdb, keeping productive beta chains. CDR3 protein duplicates are merged, each entry listing the most common genes and DNA. For this entry, the V and J calls and clone size follow TCRdb and not the study's own pipeline. This sample lists tens of thousands of distinct CDR3 sequences; more than 2% were detected once. Roughly 2.5% of the sample is taken by the ten largest.

Libraries from unsorted PBMCs were made from 2 million PBMCs kept in RNAlater at -80 degrees C until RNA extraction. The multiple sclerosis patients were enrolled in a US clinical protocol that evaluated disease progression with magnetic resonance imaging. Peripheral blood was subjected to Ficoll-Hypaque density gradient centrifugation to isolate PBMCs, which were then cryopreserved in liquid nitrogen. This clonotype was sampled from a woman in her forties or fifties with multiple sclerosis. The sequenced material came from PBMCs.

The DNA sequence is TGTGCCAGCAGCTTCTTGGGGGTCCGAGAGACCCAGTACTTC. Translated, this is CASSFLGVRETQYF. Recombination joined TRBV7-8 with TRBJ2-5; the D segment may tentatively be TRBD1 or TRBD2, each giving 5 matched bases. The CDR3 goes from the cysteine to the phenylalanine over 14 residues. Of the read, only the CDR3 DNA is kept; its 42 bases are in frame from base 1. V loses 3 bases, J loses 4 bases, and the germline ends lie 12 bases apart. Per the germline V gene, SGHVS is the CDR1 and FQNEAQ is the CDR2.